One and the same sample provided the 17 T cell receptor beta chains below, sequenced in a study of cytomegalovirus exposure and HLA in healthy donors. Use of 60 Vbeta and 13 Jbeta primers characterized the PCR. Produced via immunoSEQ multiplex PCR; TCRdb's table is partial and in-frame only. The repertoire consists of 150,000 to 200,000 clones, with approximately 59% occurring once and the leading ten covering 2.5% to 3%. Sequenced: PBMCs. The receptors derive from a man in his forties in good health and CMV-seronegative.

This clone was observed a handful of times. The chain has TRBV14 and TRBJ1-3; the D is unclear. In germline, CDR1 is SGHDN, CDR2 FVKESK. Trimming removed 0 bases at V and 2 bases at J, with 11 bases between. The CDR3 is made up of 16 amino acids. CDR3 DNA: TGTGCCAGCAGCCAAGACTCAAGAGGGCCTGGAAACACCATATATTTT. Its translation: CASSQDSRGPGNTIYF.

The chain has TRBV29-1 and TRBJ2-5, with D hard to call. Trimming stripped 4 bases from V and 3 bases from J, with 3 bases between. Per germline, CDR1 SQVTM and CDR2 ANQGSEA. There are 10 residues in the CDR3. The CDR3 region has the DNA TGCAGCGTTGCTGAAGAGACCCAGTACTTC. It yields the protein CSVAEETQYF.

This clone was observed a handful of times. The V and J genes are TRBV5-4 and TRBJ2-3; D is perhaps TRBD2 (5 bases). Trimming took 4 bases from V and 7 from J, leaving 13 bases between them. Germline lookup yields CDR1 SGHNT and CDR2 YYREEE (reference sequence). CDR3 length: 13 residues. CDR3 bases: TGTGCCAGCAGCCTACCCGGGAAACATACGCAGTATTTT. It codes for CASSLPGKHTQYF.

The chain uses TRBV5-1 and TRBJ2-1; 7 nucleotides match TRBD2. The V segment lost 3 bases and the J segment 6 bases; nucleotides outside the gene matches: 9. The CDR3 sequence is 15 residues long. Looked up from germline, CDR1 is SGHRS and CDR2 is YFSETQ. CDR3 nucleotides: TGCGCCAGCAGCTCCGAAAAGCGGGAAAGCAATGAGCAGTTCTTC. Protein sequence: CASSSEKRESNEQFF.

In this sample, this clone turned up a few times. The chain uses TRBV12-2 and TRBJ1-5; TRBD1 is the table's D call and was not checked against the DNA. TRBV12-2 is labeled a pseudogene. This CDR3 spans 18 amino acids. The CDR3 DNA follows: TGTGCAAGTCGCTCTGGCGGGACAGGGGGCTATAGCAATCAGCCCCAGCATTTT. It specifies CASRSGGTGGYSNQPQHF.

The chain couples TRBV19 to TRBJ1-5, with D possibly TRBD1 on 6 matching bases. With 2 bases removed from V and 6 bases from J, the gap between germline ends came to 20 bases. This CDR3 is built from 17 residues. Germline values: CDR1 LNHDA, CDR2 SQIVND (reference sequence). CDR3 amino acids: CASSIQSPTGKAQPQHF. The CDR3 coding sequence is TGTGCCAGTAGTATACAAAGCCCAACAGGGAAGGCTCAGCCCCAGCATTTT.

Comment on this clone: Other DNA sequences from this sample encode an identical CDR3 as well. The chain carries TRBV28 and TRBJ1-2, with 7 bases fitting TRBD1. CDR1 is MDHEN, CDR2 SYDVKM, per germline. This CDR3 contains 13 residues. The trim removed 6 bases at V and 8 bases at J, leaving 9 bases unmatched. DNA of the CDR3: TGTGCCAGCAGAGCAACAGGGGTTCGGGGCTACACCTTC. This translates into CASRATGVRGYTF.

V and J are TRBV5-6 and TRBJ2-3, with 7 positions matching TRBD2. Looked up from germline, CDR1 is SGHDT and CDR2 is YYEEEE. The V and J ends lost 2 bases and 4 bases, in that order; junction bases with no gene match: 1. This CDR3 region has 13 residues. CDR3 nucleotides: TGTGCCAGCAGCTTCGGACTAGCAGATACGCAGTATTTT. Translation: CASSFGLADTQYF.

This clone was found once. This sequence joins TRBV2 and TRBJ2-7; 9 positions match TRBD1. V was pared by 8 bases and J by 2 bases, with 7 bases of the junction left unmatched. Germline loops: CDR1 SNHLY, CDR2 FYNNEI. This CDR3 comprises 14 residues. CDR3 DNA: TGTGCCAGCGCGGAGGGACAGGGAGCCTACGAGCAGTACTTC. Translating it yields CASAEGQGAYEQYF.

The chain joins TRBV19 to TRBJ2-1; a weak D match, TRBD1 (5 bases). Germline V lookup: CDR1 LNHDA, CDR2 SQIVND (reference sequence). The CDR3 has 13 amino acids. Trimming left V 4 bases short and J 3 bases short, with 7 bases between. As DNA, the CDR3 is TGTGCCAGTAGTAAGGGGAACTACAATGAGCAGTTCTTC. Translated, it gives CASSKGNYNEQFF.

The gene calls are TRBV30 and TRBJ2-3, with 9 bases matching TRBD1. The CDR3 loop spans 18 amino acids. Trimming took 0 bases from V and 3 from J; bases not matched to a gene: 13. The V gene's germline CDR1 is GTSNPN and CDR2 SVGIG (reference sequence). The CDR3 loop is CAWSVALGGTGRTDTQYF. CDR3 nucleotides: TGTGCCTGGAGTGTAGCTTTAGGAGGGACAGGGAGGACAGATACGCAGTATTTT.

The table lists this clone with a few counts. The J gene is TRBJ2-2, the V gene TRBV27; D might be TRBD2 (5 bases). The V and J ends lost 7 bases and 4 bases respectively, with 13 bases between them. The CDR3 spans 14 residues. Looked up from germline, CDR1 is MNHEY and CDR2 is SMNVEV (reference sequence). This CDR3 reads CASKPSYITGELFF. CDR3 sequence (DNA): TGTGCCAGCAAACCTAGCTATATCACCGGGGAGCTGTTTTTT.

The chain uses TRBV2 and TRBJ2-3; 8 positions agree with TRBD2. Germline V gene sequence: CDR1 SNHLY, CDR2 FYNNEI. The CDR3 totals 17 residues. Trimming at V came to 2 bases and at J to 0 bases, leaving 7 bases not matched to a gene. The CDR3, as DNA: TGTGCCAGCAGTGAATCAGCGGGGGTTGTTAGCACAGATACGCAGTATTTT. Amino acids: CASSESAGVVSTDTQYF.

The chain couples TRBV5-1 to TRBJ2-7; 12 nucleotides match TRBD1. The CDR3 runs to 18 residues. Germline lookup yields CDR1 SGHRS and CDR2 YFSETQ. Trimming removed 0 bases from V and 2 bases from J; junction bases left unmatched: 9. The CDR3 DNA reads TGCGCCAGCAGCTTGGGGGACAGGGGGCGTGTGGGGGCCTACGAGCAGTACTTC. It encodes CASSLGDRGRVGAYEQYF.

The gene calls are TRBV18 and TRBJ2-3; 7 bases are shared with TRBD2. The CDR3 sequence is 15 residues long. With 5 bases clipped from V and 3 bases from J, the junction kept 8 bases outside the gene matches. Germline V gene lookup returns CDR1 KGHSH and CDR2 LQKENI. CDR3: CASSSGLESTDTQYF. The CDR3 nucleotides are TGTGCCAGCTCATCCGGACTAGAATCGACAGATACGCAGTATTTT.

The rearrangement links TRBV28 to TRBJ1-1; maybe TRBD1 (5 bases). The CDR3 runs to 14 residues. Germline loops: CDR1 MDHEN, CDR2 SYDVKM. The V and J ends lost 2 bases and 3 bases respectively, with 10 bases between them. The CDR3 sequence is CASSLGRQYTEAFF. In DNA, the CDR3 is TGTGCCAGCAGTTTAGGCAGACAGTACACTGAAGCTTTCTTT.

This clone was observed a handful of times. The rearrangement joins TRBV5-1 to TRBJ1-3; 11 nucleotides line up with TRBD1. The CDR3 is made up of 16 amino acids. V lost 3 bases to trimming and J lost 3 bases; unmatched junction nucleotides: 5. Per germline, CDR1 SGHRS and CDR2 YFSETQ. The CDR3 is CASSSWTGGDGNTIYF. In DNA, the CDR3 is TGCGCCAGCAGCTCCTGGACAGGGGGCGATGGAAACACCATATATTTT.